What follows is one T cell receptor beta chain and its context. Its target is unknown. This specimen belongs to a study of shared clonotypes between healthy human individuals. Study-level information: For every donor, three CD4 naive, three CD4 memory, two CD8 naive and one CD8 memory plates were used. Findings and limits, study-wide: The donor pool, a small one, limited the genetic and exposure-history diversity represented. Researchers found naive subsets generally carried larger estimated richness than memory subsets.

The protocol was immunoSEQ multiplex PCR, while the TCRdb copy is restricted to in-frame clones and leaves out a portion. This sample has about 2,100,000 clones, with 90% to 95% found just once. CD8 cells classed as naive were CD45RO-negative and positively selected for CCR7, excluding terminally differentiated effector memory CD45RA+ cells. This CDR3 contains 15 residues. Germline-derived CDR1 and CDR2 are SGHRS and YFSETQ. Between the trimmed V and J ends, which lost 4 bases and 0 bases, there was a span of 11 bases. The origin of this receptor is a man between 18 and 29 years old in good health. Some clones in this sample may be carry-over from other donors' samples. The sample taken for sequencing was naive CD8+ T cells from PBMCs. J is TRBJ2-1 and V is TRBV5-1; D is perhaps TRBD2 (6 bases). The CDR3 coding sequence is TGCGCCAGCAGCATATCCGGGGGCTCCTACAATGAGCAGTTCTTC. The encoded protein is CASSISGGSYNEQFF.